A selection of T cell receptor beta chains follows, all from one sample in a study of blood T cell repertoires in COVID-19. Some clones are missing from TCRdb's copy, which holds only in-frame ones; the method was immunoSEQ multiplex PCR. The data hold 150,000 or so clones, with about 90% observed a single time. The sample comprised PBMCs or T cells enriched from blood (not recorded which). The origin of the receptors is a human donor with acute COVID-19. The donor label of this sample is uncertain. The CDR3 runs from the conserved cysteine through the conserved F or W. A D gene is named only where the DNA matches it firmly. Expanded clones get a size class; other rows say once, few or many, or leave the size out.

>once|TRBV2|TRBJ1-2|TRBD1
TGTGCCACGGGACAGGAGAATGGGCTCTTC
CATGQENGLF
>.|TRBV19|TRBJ2-7|TRBD2
TGTGCCAGTAGTCCCCGGGGAGGGCCAGGGGAGCAGTACTTC
CASSPRGGPGEQYF
>.|TRBV9|TRBJ2-7|TRBD2
TGTGCCAGCAGCGTTCGTAGCGGGGGATTCTACGAGCAGTACTTC
CASSVRSGGFYEQYF
>.|TRBV19|TRBJ2-7|TRBD1
TGTGCCAGTAGTATCGGGACAGGGGGCTCCTACGAGCAGTACTTC
CASSIGTGGSYEQYF
>.|TRBV30|TRBJ1-1|TRBD1
TGTGCCTGGAGTGCGGAATACGCAGGGGGCGGGAGATCTGCTTTCTTT
CAWSAEYAGGGRSAFF
>few|TRBV19|TRBJ1-4|.
TGTGCCAGTAGTCGAACAGGGCCCAGTCGGGAAAAACTGTTTTTT
CASSRTGPSREKLFF
>.|TRBV2|TRBJ2-3|TRBD2
TGTGCCAGCAGCGGCTCCCCGGGACTAGCGGGGGTGGGAGATACGCAGTATTTT
CASSGSPGLAGVGDTQYF
>.|TRBV6-5|TRBJ2-3|TRBD2
TGTGCCAGCAGTTACTCGTTTGCGGGGGGAAGAGATACGCAGTATTTT
CASSYSFAGGRDTQYF
>.|TRBV11-2|TRBJ2-7|.
TGTGCCAGCAGCTCTAACAGGGTGGGGTTTTACGAGCAGTACTTC
CASSSNRVGFYEQYF
>.|TRBV3-1/TRBV3-2|TRBJ2-7|.
TGTGCCAGCAGCCAAGATGAGGACACCCGGTATCACGAGCAGTACTTC
CASSQDEDTRYHEQYF
>.|TRBV10-2|TRBJ2-3|TRBD2
TGCGCCAGCAGTGATAGCGGGGGGAGGGTAGATACGCAGTATTTT
CASSDSGGRVDTQYF
>.|TRBV9|TRBJ1-3|.
TGTGCCAGCAGCTCAACCCTACGAGGACATGATGGAAACACCATATATTTT
CASSSTLRGHDGNTIYF
>.|TRBV10-3|TRBJ2-3|.
TGTGCCGGCGGAGCGGTGACAGATACGCAGTATTTT
CAGGAVTDTQYF
>.|TRBV5-8|TRBJ1-1|.
TGTGCCAGCAGCCCCGCGGGATCCCGACTTGAAGCTTTCTTT
CASSPAGSRLEAFF
>.|TRBV12-5|TRBJ2-3|.
TGTGCTAGTGGTTTGGGACGAAGACAGACAGATACGCAGTATTTT
CASGLGRRQTDTQYF
>.|TRBV19|TRBJ2-7|TRBD1
TGTGCCACCGGACAGGGGCTATCCTACGAGCAGTACTTC
CATGQGLSYEQYF
>.|TRBV19|TRBJ1-2|.
TGTGCCTCAGGAAGCTCCAACTATGGCTACACCTTC
CASGSSNYGYTF
>.|TRBV19|TRBJ2-7|.
TGTGCCAGTACCTCGGGCTACGAGCAGTACTTC
CASTSGYEQYF